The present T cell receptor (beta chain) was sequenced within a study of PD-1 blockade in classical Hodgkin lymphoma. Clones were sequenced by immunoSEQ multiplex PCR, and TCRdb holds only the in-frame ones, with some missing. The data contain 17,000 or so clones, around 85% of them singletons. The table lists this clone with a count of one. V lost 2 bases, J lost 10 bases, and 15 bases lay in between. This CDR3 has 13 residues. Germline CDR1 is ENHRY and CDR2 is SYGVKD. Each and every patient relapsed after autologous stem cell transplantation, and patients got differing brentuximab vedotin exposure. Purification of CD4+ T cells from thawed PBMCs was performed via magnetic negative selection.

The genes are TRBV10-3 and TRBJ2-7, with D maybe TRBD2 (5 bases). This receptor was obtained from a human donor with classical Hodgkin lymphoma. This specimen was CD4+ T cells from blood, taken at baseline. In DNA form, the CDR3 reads TGTGCCATCAGTGAGCCAAACGAGGGTATACAGTACTTC. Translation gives CAISEPNEGIQYF.